This TCR beta chain was identified during a study of T cell repertoires in cytomegalovirus infection. Study-wide background: CMV infection together with matching HLA type was indicated by public TCR beta signatures.

CDR3 length equals 14 residues. Germline V gene data show CDR1 as SSHAT and CDR2 as FNYEAQ (reference sequence). V gave up 6 bases and J gave up 6 bases, with 14 bases separating them. TCRdb recomputed calls from the reads with MiXCR, one row per CDR3 protein. The sample has 640,000 or so distinct CDR3 sequences, around 30% seen once. Note on this clonotype: What it binds is unknown.

The material was cultured PBMCs, obtained from culture after CMV antigen stimulation. This chain uses TRBV7-7 with TRBJ2-2, with D hard to call. This receptor was taken from a human donor in good health (CMV status not recorded). Some clones in this sample may be carry-over from other donors' samples. The CDR3 is CASSPTPNAGELFF. CDR3 coding DNA: TGTGCCAGCAGTCCGACCCCCAACGCCGGGGAGCTGTTTTTT.